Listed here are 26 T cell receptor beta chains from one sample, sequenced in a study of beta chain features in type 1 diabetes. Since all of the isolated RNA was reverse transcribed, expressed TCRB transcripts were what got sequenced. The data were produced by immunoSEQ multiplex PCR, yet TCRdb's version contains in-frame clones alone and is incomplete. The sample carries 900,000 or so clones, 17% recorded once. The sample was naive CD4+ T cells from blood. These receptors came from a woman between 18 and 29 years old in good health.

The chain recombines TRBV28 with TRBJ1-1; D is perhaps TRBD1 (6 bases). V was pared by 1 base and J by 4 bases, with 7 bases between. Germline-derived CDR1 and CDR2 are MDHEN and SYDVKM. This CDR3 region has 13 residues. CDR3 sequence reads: CASSLSGATEAFF. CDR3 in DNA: TGTGCCAGCAGTTTATCGGGGGCCACTGAAGCTTTCTTT.

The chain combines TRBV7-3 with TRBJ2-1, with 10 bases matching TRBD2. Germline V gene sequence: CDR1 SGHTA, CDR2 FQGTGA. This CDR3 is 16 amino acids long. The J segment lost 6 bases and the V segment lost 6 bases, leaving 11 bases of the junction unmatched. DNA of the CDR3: TGTGCCAGCAGTCCTACTCTAGCGGGAGCAGGCAATGAGCAGTTCTTC. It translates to CASSPTLAGAGNEQFF.

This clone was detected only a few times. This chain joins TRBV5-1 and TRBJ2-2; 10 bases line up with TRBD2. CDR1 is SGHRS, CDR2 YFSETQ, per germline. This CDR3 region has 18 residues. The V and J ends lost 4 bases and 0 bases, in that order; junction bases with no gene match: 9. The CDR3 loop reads CASSPGASGSTNTGELFF. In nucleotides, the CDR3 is TGCGCCAGCAGCCCCGGGGCTAGCGGGAGCACGAACACCGGGGAGCTGTTTTTT.

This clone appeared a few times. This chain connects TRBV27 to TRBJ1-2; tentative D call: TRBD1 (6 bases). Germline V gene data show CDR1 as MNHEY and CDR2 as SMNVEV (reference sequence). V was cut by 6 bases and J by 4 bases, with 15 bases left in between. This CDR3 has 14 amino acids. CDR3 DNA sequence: TGTGCCAGCAGCCTAAAACAGGGAGGCTATGGCTACACCTTC. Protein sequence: CASSLKQGGYGYTF.

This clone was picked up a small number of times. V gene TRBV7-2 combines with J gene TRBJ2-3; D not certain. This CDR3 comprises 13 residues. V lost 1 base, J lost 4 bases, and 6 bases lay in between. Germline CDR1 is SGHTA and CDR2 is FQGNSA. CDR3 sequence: CASSLVVPDTQYF. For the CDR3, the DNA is TGTGCCAGCAGCTTAGTGGTCCCAGATACGCAGTATTTT.

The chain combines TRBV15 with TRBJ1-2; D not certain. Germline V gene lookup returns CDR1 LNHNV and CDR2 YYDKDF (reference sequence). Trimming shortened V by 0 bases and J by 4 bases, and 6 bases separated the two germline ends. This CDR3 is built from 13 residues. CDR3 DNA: TGTGCCACCAGCAGAGACAGTCCCTATGGCTACACCTTC. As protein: CATSRDSPYGYTF. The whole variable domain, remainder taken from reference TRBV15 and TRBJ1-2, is DAMVIQNPRYQVTQFGKPVTLSCSQTLNHNVMYWYQQKSSQAPKLLFHYYDKDFNNEADTPDNFQSRRPNTSFCFLDIRSPGLGDTAMYLCATSRDSPYGYTFGSGTRLTVV.

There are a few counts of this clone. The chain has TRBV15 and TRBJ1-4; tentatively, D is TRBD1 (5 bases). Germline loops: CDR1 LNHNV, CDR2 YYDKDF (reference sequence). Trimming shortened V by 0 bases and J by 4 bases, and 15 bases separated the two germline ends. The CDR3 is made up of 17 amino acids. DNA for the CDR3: TGTGCCACCAGCAGAGATAGGGTGCAGGGAGGTAATGAAAAACTGTTTTTT. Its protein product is CATSRDRVQGGNEKLFF.

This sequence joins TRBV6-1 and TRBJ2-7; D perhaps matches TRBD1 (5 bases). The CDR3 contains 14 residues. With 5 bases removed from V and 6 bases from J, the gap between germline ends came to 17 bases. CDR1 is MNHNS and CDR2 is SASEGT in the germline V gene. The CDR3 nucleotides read TGTGCCAGCAGTTCCCAACGTCGACAGACCGAGCAGTACTTC. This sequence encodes CASSSQRRQTEQYF.

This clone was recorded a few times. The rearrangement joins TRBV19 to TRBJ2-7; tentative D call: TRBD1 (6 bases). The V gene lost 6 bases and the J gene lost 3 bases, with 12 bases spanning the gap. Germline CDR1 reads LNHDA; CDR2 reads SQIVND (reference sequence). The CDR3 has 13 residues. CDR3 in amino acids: CASRKTGNYEQYF. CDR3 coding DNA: TGTGCCAGTAGAAAAACAGGGAACTACGAGCAGTACTTC. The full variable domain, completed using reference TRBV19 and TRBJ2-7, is DGGITQSPKYLFRKEGQNVTLSCEQNLNHDAMYWYRQDPGQGLRLIYYSQIVNDFQKGDIAEGYSVSREKKESFPLTVTSAQKNPTAFYLCASRKTGNYEQYFGPGTRLTVT.

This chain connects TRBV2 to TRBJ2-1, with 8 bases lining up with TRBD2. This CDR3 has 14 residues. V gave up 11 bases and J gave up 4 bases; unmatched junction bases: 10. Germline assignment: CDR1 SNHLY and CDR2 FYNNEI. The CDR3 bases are TGTGCCTTCTTCCTTAGCGGGACATACAATGAGCAGTTCTTC. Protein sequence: CAFFLSGTYNEQFF.

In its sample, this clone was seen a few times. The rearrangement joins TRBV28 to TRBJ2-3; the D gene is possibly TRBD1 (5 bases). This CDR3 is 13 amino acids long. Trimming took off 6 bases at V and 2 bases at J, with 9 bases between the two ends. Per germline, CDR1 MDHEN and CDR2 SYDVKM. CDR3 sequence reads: CASRQDNTDTQYF. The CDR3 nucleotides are TGTGCCAGCAGACAGGACAACACAGATACGCAGTATTTT.

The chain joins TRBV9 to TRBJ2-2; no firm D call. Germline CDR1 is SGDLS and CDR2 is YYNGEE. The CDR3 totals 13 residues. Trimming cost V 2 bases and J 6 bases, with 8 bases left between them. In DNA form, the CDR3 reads TGTGCCAGCAGCGTCCAAGGCCCCGGGGAGCTGTTTTTT. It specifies CASSVQGPGELFF.

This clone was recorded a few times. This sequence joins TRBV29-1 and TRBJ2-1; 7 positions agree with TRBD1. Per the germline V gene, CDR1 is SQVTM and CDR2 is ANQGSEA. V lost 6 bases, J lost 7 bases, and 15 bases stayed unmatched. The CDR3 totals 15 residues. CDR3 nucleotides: TGCAGCGTAGAACCCTGGGACAGTCCTTTAAATGAGCAGTTCTTC. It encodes CSVEPWDSPLNEQFF.

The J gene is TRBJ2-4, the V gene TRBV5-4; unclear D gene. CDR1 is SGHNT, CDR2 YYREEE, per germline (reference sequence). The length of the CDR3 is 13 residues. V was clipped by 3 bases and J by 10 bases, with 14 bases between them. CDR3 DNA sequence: TGTGCCAGCAGCTCACACAATCTACCTATTCAGTACTTC. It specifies CASSSHNLPIQYF.

The CDR3 region has the DNA TGTGCCAGCAGTCTAGCGGGAGGAGGCTACGAGCAGTACTTC. Its protein is CASSLAGGGYEQYF. The chain employs TRBV7-3 and TRBJ2-7; 11 bases are shared with TRBD2. This CDR3 is 14 amino acids long. The J segment lost 3 bases and the V segment lost 6 bases, leaving 4 bases of the junction unmatched. From germline, CDR1 is SGHTA and CDR2 FQGTGA.

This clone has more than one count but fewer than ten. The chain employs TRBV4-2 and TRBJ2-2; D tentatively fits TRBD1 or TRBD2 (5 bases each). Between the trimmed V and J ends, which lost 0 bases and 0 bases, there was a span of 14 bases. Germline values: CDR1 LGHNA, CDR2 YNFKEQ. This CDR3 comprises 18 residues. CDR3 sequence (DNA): TGTGCCAGCAGCCAAGATTCTCCCGGGACGGCGAACACCGGGGAGCTGTTTTTT. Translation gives CASSQDSPGTANTGELFF.

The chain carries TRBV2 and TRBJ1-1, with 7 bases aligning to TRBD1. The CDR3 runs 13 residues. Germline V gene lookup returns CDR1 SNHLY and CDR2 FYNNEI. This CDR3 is CAVTTGVNTEAFF. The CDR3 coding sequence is TGTGCGGTAACCACAGGGGTTAATACTGAAGCTTTCTTT.

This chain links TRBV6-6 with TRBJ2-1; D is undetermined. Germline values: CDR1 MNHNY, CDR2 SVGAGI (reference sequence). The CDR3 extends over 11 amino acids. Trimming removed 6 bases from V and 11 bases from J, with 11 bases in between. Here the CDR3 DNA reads TGTGCCAGCAGGATAGAAGGCCAGCAGTTCTTC. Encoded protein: CASRIEGQQFF.

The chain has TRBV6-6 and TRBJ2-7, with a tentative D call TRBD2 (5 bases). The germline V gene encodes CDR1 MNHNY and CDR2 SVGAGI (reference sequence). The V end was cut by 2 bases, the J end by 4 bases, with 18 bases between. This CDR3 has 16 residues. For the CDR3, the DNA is TGTGCCAGCAGTTACCGTACTAGTCCCCCTGGGTACGAGCAGTACTTC. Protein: CASSYRTSPPGYEQYF.

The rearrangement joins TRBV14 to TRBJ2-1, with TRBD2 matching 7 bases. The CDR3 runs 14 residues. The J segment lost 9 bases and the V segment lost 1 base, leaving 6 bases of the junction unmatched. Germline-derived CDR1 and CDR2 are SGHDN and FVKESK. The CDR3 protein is CASSQVRASGEQFF. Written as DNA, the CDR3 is TGTGCCAGCAGCCAAGTAAGGGCTAGCGGTGAGCAGTTCTTC.

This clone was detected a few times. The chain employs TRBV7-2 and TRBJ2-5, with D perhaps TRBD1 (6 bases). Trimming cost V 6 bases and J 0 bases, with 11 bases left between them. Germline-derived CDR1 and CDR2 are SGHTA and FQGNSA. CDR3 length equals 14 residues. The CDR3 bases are TGTGCCAGCAGAAGGGGGTTGGACCAAGAGACCCAGTACTTC. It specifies CASRRGLDQETQYF.

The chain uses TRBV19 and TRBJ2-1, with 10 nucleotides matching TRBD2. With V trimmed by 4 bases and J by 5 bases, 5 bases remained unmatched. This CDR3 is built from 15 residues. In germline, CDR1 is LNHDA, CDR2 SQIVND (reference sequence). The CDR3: CASSTRTSGNNEQFF. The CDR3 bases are TGTGCCAGTAGTACCCGGACTAGCGGTAACAATGAGCAGTTCTTC.

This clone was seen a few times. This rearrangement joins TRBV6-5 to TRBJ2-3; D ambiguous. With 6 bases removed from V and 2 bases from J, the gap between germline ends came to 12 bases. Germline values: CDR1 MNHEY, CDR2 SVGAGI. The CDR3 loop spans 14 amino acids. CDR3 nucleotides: TGTGCCAGCAGGCGAAGCAGGATCACAGATACGCAGTATTTT. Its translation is CASRRSRITDTQYF.

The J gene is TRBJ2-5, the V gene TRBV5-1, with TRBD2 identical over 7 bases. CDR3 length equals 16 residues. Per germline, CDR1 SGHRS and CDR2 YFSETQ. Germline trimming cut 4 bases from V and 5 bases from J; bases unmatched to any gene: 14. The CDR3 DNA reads TGCGCCAGCAGCCGCGGTAGTGCGGGAGTTGGGGAGACCCAGTACTTC. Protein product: CASSRGSAGVGETQYF.

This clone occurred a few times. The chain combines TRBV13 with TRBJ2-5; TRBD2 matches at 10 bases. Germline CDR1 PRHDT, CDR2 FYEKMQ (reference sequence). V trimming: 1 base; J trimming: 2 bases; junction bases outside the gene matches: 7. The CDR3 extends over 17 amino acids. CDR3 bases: TGTGCCAGCAGCTTAGAACTAGCGGGGAGTCAACAAGAGACCCAGTACTTC. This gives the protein CASSLELAGSQQETQYF.

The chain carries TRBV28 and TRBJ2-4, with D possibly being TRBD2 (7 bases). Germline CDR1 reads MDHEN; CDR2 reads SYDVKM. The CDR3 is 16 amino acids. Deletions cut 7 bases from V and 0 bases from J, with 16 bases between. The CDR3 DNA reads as TGTGCCAGCAATCAGGGAGGGACACTAGCCAAAAACATTCAGTACTTC. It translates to CASNQGGTLAKNIQYF.